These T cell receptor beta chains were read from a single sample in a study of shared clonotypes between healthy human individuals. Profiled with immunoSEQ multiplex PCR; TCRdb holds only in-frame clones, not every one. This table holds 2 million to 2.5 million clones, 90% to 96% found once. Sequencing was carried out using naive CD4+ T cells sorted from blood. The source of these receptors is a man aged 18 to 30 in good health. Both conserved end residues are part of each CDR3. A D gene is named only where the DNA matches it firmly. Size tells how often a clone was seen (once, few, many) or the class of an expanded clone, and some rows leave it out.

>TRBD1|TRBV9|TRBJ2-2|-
TGTGCCAGCAGCGGCCCCGCAGGGGGCTCCGGGGAGCTGTTTTTT
CASSGPAGGSGELFF
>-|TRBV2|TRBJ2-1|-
TGTGCCAGCACTTGGGTAGCGGTGAATGAGCAGTTCTTC
CASTWVAVNEQFF
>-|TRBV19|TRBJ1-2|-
TGTGCCAGTAGTGCTCCTTACGGGACGGGCTACACCTTC
CASSAPYGTGYTF
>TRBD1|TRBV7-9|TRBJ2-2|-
TGTGCCAGCAGCCATGGACAGGTCAGAGGGGAGCTGTTTTTT
CASSHGQVRGELFF
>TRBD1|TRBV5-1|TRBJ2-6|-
TGCGCCAGCAACCCGGGACAGGGAACGTCTGGGGCCAACGTCCTGACTTTC
CASNPGQGTSGANVLTF
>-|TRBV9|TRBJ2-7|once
TGTGCCAGCAGCGCCCTAGGCAACGAGCAGTACTTC
CASSALGNEQYF
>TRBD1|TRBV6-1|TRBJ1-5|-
TGTGCCAGCAGTTCTGACAGGGCAAGCAATCAGCCCCAGCATTTT
CASSSDRASNQPQHF
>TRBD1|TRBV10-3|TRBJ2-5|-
TGTGCCATCAGGGGTAGACAGGGGGCAGCTGGAGAGACCCAGTACTTC
CAIRGRQGAAGETQYF
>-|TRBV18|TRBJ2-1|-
TGTGCCACCTCGATCAGGTCTCCGGATGAGCAGTTCTTC
CATSIRSPDEQFF
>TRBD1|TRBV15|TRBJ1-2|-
TGTGCCACCAGCAGAGACCGAACAGGGGAGGATGGCTACACCTTC
CATSRDRTGEDGYTF
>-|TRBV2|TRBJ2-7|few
TGTGCCAGCCTAACTAGCCCAAACGGCTACGAGCAGTACTTC
CASLTSPNGYEQYF
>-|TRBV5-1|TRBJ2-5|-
TGCGCCAGCAGCTTGGCCCAGGTGGAATACCAAGAGACCCAGTACTTC
CASSLAQVEYQETQYF
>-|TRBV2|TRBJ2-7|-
TGTGCCAGCAGTGACCAGGGAACCTACGAGCAGTACTTC
CASSDQGTYEQYF
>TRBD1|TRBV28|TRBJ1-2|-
TGTGCCAGCAGCGCTCTGACAGGGGTGAATGGCTACACCTTC
CASSALTGVNGYTF
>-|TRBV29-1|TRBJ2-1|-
TGCAGCGTGGCCCCTTCGGACTCACGCGGGCAGTTCTTC
CSVAPSDSRGQFF
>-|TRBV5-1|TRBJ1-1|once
TGCGCCAGCAGCTTGGACACGCTGAACACTGAAGCTTTCTTT
CASSLDTLNTEAFF
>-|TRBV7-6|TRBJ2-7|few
TGTGCCACCGGTGTGCGCGAGCAGTACTTC
CATGVREQYF
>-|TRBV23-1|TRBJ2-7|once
TGCGCCAGCAGTCAATCTGACTACGAGCAGTACTTC
CASSQSDYEQYF
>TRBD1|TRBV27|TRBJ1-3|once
TGTGCCAGCAGCCCCCAGGGGGCTGTGGGAAACACCATATATTTT
CASSPQGAVGNTIYF
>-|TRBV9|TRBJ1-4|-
TGTGCCAGCAGCGCGACAGCTCTTCAGGAAAAACTGTTTTTT
CASSATALQEKLFF
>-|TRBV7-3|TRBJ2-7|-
TGTGCCAGCAGCTCCCGCCGGGGTACAGAGCAGTACTTC
CASSSRRGTEQYF
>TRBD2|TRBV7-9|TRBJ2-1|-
TGTGCCAGCAGCTTAACCGGGCTAGCGGATTACAATGAGCAGTTCTTC
CASSLTGLADYNEQFF
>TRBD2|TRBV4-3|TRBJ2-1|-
TGCGCCAGCAGCCAAGTTCCTAGCGGGAGGGCCTCCGGATACAATGAGCAGTTCTTC
CASSQVPSGRASGYNEQFF
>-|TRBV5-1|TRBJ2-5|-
TGCGCCAGCAGCTTTTCCGAGACCCAGTACTTC
CASSFSETQYF
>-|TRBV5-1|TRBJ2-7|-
TGCGCCAGCAGCCGGGCGCTTGACTCCTACGAGCAGTACTTC
CASSRALDSYEQYF
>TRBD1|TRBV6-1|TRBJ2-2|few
TGTGCCAGCAGTGAACAGGGGGCGGGCACCGGGGAGCTGTTTTTT
CASSEQGAGTGELFF
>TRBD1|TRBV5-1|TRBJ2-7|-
TGCGCCAGCAGCTTGGACAGGGGCATCTACGAGCAGTACTTC
CASSLDRGIYEQYF
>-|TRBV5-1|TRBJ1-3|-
TGCGCCAGCAGCTTGGAAGGGGCGCGTATTGGAAACACCATATATTTT
CASSLEGARIGNTIYF
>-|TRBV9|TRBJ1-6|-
TGTGCCAGCAGCGTAGGTCCAGGGGAAACTAATTCACCCCTCCACTTT
CASSVGPGETNSPLHF
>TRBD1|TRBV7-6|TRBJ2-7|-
TGTGCCAGCAGCTTAGGGTCAGGGGGCAGCTACGAGCAGTACTTC
CASSLGSGGSYEQYF
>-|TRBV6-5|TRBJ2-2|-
TGTGCCAGCAGTTACGCAGTGACAACCGGGGAGCTGTTTTTT
CASSYAVTTGELFF
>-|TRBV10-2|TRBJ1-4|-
TGCGCCAGCAGCCGGGACTCCAGAAATGAAAAACTGTTTTTT
CASSRDSRNEKLFF
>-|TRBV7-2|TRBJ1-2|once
TGTGCCAGCAGCCTACAGGAGAACTATGGCTACACCTTC
CASSLQENYGYTF